The clone carrying this TCR beta chain showed up just a few times. With MiXCR, TCRdb reprocessed the PCR reads. The sample lists roughly 20,000 clones, around 16% occurring once. This specimen comes from a study of metastatic and nonmetastatic thyroid tumors. Thyroid surgery was preceded by no treatment in any patient. Material for sequencing was blood. This clonotype was obtained from a male donor with papillary thyroid cancer or a benign thyroid nodule (not recorded which). Some clones in this sample may be carry-over from other donors' samples.

In nucleotides, the CDR3 is TGTGCCAGCAGTTCCACCCCGGGGACTAGCCTCGACGAGCAGTACTTC. Its protein is CASSSTPGTSLDEQYF. V gene TRBV28 combines with J gene TRBJ2-7; 9 nucleotides match TRBD2. Germline V gives CDR1 MDHEN, CDR2 SYDVKM. The CDR3 length is 16 residues. The V and J ends lost 4 bases and 5 bases, in that order; junction bases with no gene match: 12.